The TCR beta chain under discussion was sequenced for a study of breast tumors, draining lymph nodes, adjacent tissues. Findings of the study overall: Data only fit, rather than demonstrated, lymph node origin of most tumor T cells. Luminal-like breast cancer showed significantly higher tumor–nontumor repertoire similarity than basal-like.

This clonotype showed up many times. Its antigen is not identified. This CDR3 region has 16 residues. CDR1 and CDR2 (germline): SEHNR, FQNEAQ (reference sequence). V lost 5 bases, J lost 1 base, and 8 bases stayed unmatched. TCRdb processed the multiplex PCR reads anew with MiXCR; each CDR3 protein has one entry. The sample yields 200,000 to 300,000 distinct CDR3 sequences, 30% seen once. The lymph nodes were axillary draining lymph nodes from breast cancer patients. The sequence came from a female donor with breast cancer. Some clones in this sample may be carry-over from other donors' samples. Sequencing was performed on axillary lymph node tissue. V is TRBV7-9 and J is TRBJ2-7, with TRBD1 matching over 10 bases. CDR3 sequence: CASSLKGQGPSYEQYF. CDR3 nucleotide sequence: TGTGCCAGCAGCCTAAAGGGACAGGGGCCGTCCTACGAGCAGTACTTC.